The rows below give T cell receptor beta chains drawn from one sample of a study of cytomegalovirus exposure and HLA in healthy donors. Here immunoSEQ multiplex PCR was the method, and the copy in TCRdb shows in-frame clones only, minus some. The data contain some 150,000 clones, roughly 64% of them seen just once; the ten biggest clones take up 3%. Source material: PBMCs. The receptors were sampled from a woman aged 30 to 39 in good health and CMV-seropositive. CDR3s include the opening cysteine and the closing phenylalanine or tryptophan. The D gene is left open where the match is weak. Rows may omit the clone size; those that give it use once, few, many or a size class.

NA,TRBV5-1,TRBJ2-3,TRBD2,TGCGCCAGCAGCCGACTAGCGGTTAGCACAGATACGCAGTATTTT,CASSRLAVSTDTQYF
NA,TRBV7-6,TRBJ1-6,TRBD1,TGTGCCAGCAGCCCCGGGACAGTTAATTCACCCCTCCACTTT,CASSPGTVNSPLHF
NA,TRBV6-6,TRBJ2-1,NA,TGTGCCAGCAGTAAACCTCGGTCCAATGAGCAGTTCTTC,CASSKPRSNEQFF
NA,TRBV10-3,TRBJ1-2,TRBD1,TGTGCCATCAGGGTGGACAGGGGCATAGCTAACTATGGCTACACCTTC,CAIRVDRGIANYGYTF
NA,TRBV5-1,TRBJ2-2,TRBD1,TGCGCCAGCAGCTTGACAGGGGCCGGGGAGCTGTTTTTT,CASSLTGAGELFF
few,TRBV27,TRBJ1-4,NA,TGTGCCAGCTATCGGCGGGAAGGAGCAACTAATGAAAAACTGTTTTTT,CASYRREGATNEKLFF
NA,TRBV4-2,TRBJ2-4,TRBD2,TGTGCCAGCAGCCCCGAGGGGCGGGGGGGCAGCATTCAGTACTTC,CASSPEGRGGSIQYF
NA,TRBV30,TRBJ2-5,NA,TGTGCCTGGAGTGTCGTCAGGGGTTTAGAGACCCAGTACTTC,CAWSVVRGLETQYF
NA,TRBV7-2,TRBJ2-2,NA,TGTGCCAGCAGCTCCTCTAGCTGGGGCACCGGGGAGCTGTTTTTT,CASSSSSWGTGELFF
NA,TRBV30,TRBJ2-7,NA,TGTGCCTGGAGTGTCTGGGGAGACGAGCAGTACTTC,CAWSVWGDEQYF
NA,TRBV15,TRBJ2-7,NA,TGTGCCACCAGCAGAGGGGTAGGGAAGGACTTAAGATCCTACGAGCAGTACTTC,CATSRGVGKDLRSYEQYF
NA,TRBV15,TRBJ2-7,TRBD2,TGTGCCACCAGCAGAGATCACGGGCCTAGCGGGAGTGGAGAGCAGTACTTC,CATSRDHGPSGSGEQYF
NA,TRBV11-2,TRBJ2-5,NA,TGTGCCAGCAGCTTAGTTAGATCGGGTGGAATGAGAGAGACCCAGTACTTC,CASSLVRSGGMRETQYF
NA,TRBV10-3,TRBJ2-7,NA,TGTGCCATCAGTGAGTCTAGCTCGTCCTACGAGCAGTACTTC,CAISESSSSYEQYF
NA,TRBV5-1,TRBJ2-7,NA,TGCGCCAGCAGCTTGGGGACATACTCCTACGAGCAGTACTTC,CASSLGTYSYEQYF
NA,TRBV5-5,TRBJ2-7,TRBD1,TGTGCCAGCAGCTTACAGGGGCGGAACGAGCAGTACTTC,CASSLQGRNEQYF
NA,TRBV27,TRBJ1-4,TRBD1,TGTGCCAGCAGTTCCGACAGGGATAAGGAAAAACTGTTTTTT,CASSSDRDKEKLFF
few,TRBV7-6,TRBJ2-7,NA,TGTGCCAGCAGCTTGAACGGCTACGAGCAGTACTTC,CASSLNGYEQYF
few,TRBV18,TRBJ1-2,TRBD1,TGTGCCAGCTCACCTCCAGGGGGCGCCGGGGGCTACACCTTC,CASSPPGGAGGYTF
NA,TRBV29-1,TRBJ1-1,NA,TGCAGCGTGGGAGGGAGGGGGACTGAAGCTTTCTTT,CSVGGRGTEAFF
NA,TRBV27,TRBJ2-7,NA,TGTGCCAGCAGATCCGCAGCCTACGAGCAGTACTTC,CASRSAAYEQYF
NA,TRBV4-1,TRBJ2-7,TRBD1,TGCGCCAGCAGCCAGTTAGCCGCCAGGGGACAGAGGGGTAGGTGGCACGAGCAGTACTTC,CASSQLAARGQRGRWHEQYF
NA,TRBV10-2,TRBJ1-5,TRBD1,TGCGCCAGCGCGACAGGGGGCCGCAATCAGCCCCAGCATTTT,CASATGGRNQPQHF
NA,TRBV30,TRBJ2-5,TRBD2,TGTGCCCTAGCGGGGGGGCCGGGAGAGACCCAGTACTTC,CALAGGPGETQYF
NA,TRBV15,TRBJ2-7,NA,TGTGCCACCAGCAGTAAAGCGGAAGGTAACGAGCAGTACTTC,CATSSKAEGNEQYF
NA,TRBV6-1,TRBJ1-1,NA,TGTGCCAGCACCATCTTACTGAGGGCTTTCTTT,CASTILLRAFF
NA,TRBV7-2,TRBJ2-7,TRBD2,TGTGCCAGCAGCTTAGTTGGGGGGGGGTCCTACGAGCAGTACTTC,CASSLVGGGSYEQYF
NA,TRBV5-4,TRBJ2-2,TRBD2,TGTGCCAGCAGCTGGGGGGGAGGAGGCACCGGGGAGCTGTTTTTT,CASSWGGGGTGELFF
NA,TRBV18,TRBJ2-7,TRBD2,TGTGCCAGCTCCTCGGGGTGGTCGGGAGGCGAGCAGTACTTC,CASSSGWSGGEQYF
once,TRBV29-1,TRBJ2-3,NA,TGCAGCGTTGCAAGGGGGAGCACAGATACGCAGTATTTT,CSVARGSTDTQYF
once,TRBV7-2,TRBJ1-1,TRBD1,TGTGCCAGCAGCTTTTTTAGGGGACAGGGAAGCAGAGGCACTGAAGCTTTCTTT,CASSFFRGQGSRGTEAFF
NA,TRBV11-2,TRBJ1-5,NA,TGTGCCAGCAGCTCCCGGAATCAGCCCCAGCATTTT,CASSSRNQPQHF
few,TRBV7-9,TRBJ1-1,NA,TGTGCCAGCAGCTCGGATGGAGGGAGGACTGAAGCTTTCTTT,CASSSDGGRTEAFF
NA,TRBV4-1,TRBJ1-1,NA,TGCGCCAGCAGTCATATAAAACAGGGGAACACTGAAGCTTTCTTT,CASSHIKQGNTEAFF
NA,TRBV6-1,TRBJ2-5,TRBD1,TGTGCCAGCCCAACCGGGACAGGGGGCGAGACCCAGTACTTC,CASPTGTGGETQYF
NA,TRBV4-1,TRBJ1-5,NA,TGCGCCAGCAGCCAGGTAGGGGCTGGCAATCAGCCCCAGCATTTT,CASSQVGAGNQPQHF
NA,TRBV2,TRBJ1-5,NA,TGTGCCAGCAAAGCAGGCGTTCCTCAGCCCCAGCATTTT,CASKAGVPQPQHF